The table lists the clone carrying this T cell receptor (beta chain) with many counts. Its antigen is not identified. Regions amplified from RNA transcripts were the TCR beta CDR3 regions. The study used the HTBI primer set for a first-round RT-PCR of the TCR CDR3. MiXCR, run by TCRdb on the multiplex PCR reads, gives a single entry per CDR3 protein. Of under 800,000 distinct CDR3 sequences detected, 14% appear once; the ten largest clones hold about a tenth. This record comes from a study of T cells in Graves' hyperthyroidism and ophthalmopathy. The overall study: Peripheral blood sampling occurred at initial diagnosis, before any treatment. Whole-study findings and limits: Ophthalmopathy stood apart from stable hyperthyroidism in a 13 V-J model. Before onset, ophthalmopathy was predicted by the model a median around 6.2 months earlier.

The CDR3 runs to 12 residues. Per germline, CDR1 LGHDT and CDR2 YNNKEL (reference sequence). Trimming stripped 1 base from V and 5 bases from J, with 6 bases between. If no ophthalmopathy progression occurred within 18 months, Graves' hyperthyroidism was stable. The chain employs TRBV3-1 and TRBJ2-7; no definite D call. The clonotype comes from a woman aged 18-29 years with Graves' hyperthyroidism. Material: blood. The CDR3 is CASSQVSNEQYF. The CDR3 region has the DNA TGTGCCAGCAGCCAAGTTAGCAACGAGCAGTACTTC.